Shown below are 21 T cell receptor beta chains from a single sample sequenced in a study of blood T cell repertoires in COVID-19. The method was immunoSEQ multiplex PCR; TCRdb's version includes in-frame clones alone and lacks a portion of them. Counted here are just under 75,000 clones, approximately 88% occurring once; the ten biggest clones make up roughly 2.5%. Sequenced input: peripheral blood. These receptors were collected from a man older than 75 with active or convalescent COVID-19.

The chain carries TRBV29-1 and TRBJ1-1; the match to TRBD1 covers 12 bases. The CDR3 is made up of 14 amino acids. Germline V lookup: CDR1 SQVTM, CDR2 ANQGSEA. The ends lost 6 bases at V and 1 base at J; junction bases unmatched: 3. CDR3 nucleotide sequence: TGCAGCGTGGGACAGGGGGCGACGAACACTGAAGCTTTCTTT. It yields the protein CSVGQGATNTEAFF.

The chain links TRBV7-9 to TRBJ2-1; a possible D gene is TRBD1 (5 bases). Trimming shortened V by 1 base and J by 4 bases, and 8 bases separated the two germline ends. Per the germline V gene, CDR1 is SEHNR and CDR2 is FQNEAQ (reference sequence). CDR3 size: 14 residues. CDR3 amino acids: CASSLGQRYNEQFF. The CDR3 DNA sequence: TGTGCCAGCAGCTTAGGACAGAGATACAATGAGCAGTTCTTC.

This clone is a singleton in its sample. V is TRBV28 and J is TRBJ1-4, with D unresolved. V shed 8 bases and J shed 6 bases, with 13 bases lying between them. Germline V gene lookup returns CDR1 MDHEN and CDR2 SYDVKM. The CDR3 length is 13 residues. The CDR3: CASRRADDEKLFF. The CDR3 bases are TGTGCCAGCCGACGCGCGGATGATGAAAAACTGTTTTTT.

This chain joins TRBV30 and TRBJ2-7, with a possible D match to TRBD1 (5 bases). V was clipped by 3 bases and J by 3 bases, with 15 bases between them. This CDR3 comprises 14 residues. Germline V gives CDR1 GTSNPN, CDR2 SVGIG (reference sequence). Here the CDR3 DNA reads TGTGCCTGGAGAAGGTTAGGGGCTTACTACGAGCAGTACTTC. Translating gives CAWRRLGAYYEQYF.

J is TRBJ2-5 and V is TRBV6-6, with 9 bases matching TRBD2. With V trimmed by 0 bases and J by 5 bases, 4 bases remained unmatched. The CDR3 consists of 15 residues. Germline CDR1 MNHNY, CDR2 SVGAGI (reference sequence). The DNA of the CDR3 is TGTGCCAGCAGTTACTCGCGGGGGGGCGAGGAGACCCAGTACTTC. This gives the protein CASSYSRGGEETQYF.

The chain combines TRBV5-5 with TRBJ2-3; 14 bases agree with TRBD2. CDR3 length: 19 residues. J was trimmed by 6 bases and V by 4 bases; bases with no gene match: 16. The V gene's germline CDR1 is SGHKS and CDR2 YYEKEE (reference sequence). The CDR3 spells CASSRSGLAGEVGVDTQYF. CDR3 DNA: TGTGCCAGCAGCAGATCGGGACTAGCGGGAGAAGTTGGTGTGGATACGCAGTATTTT. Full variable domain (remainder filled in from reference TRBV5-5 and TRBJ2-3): DAGVTQSPTHLIKTRGQQVTLRCSPISGHKSVSWYQQVLGQGPQFIFQYYEKEERGRGNFPDRFSARQFPNYSSELNVNALLLGDSALYLCASSRSGLAGEVGVDTQYFGPGTRLTVL.

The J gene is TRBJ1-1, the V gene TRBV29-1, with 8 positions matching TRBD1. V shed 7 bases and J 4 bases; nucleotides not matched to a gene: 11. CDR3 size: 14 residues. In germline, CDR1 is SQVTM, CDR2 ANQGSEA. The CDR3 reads CSARAGGVGTEAFF. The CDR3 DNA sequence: TGCAGCGCCCGGGCAGGGGGCGTCGGCACTGAAGCTTTCTTT.

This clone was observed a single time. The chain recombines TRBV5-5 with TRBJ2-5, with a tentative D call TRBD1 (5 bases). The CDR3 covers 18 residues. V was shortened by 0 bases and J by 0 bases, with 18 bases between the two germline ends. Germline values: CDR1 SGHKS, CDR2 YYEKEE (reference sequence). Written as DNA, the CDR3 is TGTGCCAGCAGCTTGGATTCGCATTACAGGACCAACCAAGAGACCCAGTACTTC. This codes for CASSLDSHYRTNQETQYF.

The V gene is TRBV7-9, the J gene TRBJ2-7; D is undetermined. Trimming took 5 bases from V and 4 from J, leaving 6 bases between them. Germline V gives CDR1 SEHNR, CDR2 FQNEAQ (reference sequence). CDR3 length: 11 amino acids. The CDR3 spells CASSLLYEQYF. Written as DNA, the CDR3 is TGTGCCAGCAGCCTTCTATACGAGCAGTACTTC.

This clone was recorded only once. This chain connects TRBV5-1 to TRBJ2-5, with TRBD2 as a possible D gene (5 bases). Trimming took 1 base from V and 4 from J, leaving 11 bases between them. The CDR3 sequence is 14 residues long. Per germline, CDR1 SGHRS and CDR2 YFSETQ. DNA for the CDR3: TGCGCCAGCAGCTTGAGGTCGGCGGGAGAGACCCAGTACTTC. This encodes CASSLRSAGETQYF.

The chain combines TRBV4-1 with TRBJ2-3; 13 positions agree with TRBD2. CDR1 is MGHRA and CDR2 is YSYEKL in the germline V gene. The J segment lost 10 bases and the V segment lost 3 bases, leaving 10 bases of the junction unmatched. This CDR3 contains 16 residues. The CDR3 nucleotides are TGCGCCAGCAGCCACCCGACTAGCGGGAGGACTAGGGCGCAGTATTTT. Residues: CASSHPTSGRTRAQYF.

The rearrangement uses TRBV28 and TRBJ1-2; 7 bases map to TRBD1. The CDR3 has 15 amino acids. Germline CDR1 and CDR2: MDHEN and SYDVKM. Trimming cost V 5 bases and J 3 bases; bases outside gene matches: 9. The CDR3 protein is CASSHRTGQYYGYTF. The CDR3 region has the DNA TGTGCCAGCAGTCACAGGACAGGACAATACTATGGCTACACCTTC.

CDR3 sequence: CASSNRDRGLQTQYF. CDR3 in DNA: TGTGCCAGCAGTAACCGGGACAGGGGGTTACAGACCCAGTACTTC. The chain combines TRBV6-5 with TRBJ2-5; 11 nucleotides agree with TRBD1. The CDR3 covers 15 residues. Germline values: CDR1 MNHEY, CDR2 SVGAGI. Trimming cost V 5 bases and J 6 bases; bases outside gene matches: 8.

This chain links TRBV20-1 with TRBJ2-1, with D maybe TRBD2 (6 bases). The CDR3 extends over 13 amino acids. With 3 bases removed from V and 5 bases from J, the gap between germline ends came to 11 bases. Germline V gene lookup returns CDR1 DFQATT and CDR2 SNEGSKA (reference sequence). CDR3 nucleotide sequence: TGCAGTGCTAGTTTAGGCGGGAACAATGAGCAGTTCTTC. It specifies CSASLGGNNEQFF.

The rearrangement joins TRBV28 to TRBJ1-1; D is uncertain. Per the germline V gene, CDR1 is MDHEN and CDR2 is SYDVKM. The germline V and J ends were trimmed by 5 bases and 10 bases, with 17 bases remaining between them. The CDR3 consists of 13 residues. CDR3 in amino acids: CASSTHTIPRAFF. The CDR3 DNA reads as TGTGCCAGCAGTACACACACGATACCCAGAGCTTTCTTT.

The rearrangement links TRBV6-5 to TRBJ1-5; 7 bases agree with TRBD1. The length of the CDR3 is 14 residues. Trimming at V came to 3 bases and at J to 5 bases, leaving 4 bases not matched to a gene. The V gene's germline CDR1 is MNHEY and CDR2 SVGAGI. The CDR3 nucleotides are TGTGCCAGCAGTTATGGGGACAGCTATCAGCCCCAGCATTTT. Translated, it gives CASSYGDSYQPQHF.

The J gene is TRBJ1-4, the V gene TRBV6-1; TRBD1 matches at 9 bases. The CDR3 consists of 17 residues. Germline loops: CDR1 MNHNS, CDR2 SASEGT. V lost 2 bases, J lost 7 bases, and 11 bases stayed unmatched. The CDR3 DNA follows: TGTGCCAGCAGTGAACTATCTCTACAGGGGGCTGGTGAAAAACTGTTTTTT. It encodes CASSELSLQGAGEKLFF.

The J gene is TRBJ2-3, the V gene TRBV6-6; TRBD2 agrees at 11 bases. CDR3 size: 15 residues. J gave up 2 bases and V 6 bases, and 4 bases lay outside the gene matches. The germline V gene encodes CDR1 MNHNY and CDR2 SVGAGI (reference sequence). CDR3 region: CASRKLAGATDTQYF. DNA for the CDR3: TGTGCCAGCAGGAAACTAGCGGGAGCCACAGATACGCAGTATTTT.

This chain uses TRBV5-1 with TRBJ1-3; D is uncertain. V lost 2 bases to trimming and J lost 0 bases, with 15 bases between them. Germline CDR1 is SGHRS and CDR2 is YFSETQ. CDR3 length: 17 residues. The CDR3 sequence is CASSLGQQPLSGNTIYF. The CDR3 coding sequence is TGCGCCAGCAGCTTAGGTCAACAGCCACTCTCTGGAAACACCATATATTTT. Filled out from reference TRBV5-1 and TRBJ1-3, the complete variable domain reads KAGVTQTPRYLIKTRGQQVTLSCSPISGHRSVSWYQQTPGQGLQFLFEYFSETQRNKGNFPGRFSGRQFSNSRSEMNVSTLELGDSALYLCASSLGQQPLSGNTIYFGEGSWLTVV.

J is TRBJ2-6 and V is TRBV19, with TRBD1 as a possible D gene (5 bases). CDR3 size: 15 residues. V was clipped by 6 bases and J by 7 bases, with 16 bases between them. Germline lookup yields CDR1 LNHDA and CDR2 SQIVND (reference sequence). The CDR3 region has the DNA TGTGCCAGTAGCACTGACAGAACTTTTGCCAACGTCCTGACTTTC. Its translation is CASSTDRTFANVLTF. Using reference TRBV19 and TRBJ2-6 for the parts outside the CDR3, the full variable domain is DGGITQSPKYLFRKEGQNVTLSCEQNLNHDAMYWYRQDPGQGLRLIYYSQIVNDFQKGDIAEGYSVSREKKESFPLTVTSAQKNPTAFYLCASSTDRTFANVLTFGAGSRLTVL.

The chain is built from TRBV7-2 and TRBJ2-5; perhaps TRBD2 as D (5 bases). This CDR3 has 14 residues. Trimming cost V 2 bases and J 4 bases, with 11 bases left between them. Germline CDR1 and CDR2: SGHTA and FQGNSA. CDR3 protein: CASSLNRGRETQYF. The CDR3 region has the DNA TGTGCCAGCAGCTTAAACCGGGGAAGAGAGACCCAGTACTTC. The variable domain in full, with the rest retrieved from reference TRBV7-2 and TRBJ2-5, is GAGVSQSPSNKVTEKGKDVELRCDPISGHTALYWYRQSLGQGLEFLIYFQGNSAPDKSGLPSDRFSAERTGGSVSTLTIQRTQQEDSAVYLCASSLNRGRETQYFGPGTRLLVL.